This T cell receptor beta chain was identified in a study of T cell responses to AZD1222 COVID-19 vaccine. Using immunoSEQ multiplex PCR, the repertoire was profiled, and TCRdb retains in-frame clones only, with some absent. This repertoire shows about 96,000 clones, 90% found once; its top ten account for 26%. Losses at the gene ends were 6 bases for V and 8 bases for J; bases not matched to a gene: 11. Germline assignment: CDR1 SNHLY and CDR2 FYNNEI. The CDR3 has 15 residues. Turning to this clone: Its antigen remains unknown.

Study-wide points: Donors were chiefly white British, with a greater number of females, and clonal diversity was perhaps underestimated. The study identified only five to seven AZD1222 recipients as seropositive at baseline. Across the whole spike, CD4 TCRs peaked at regions 160-218 and 743-854.

This chain uses TRBV2 with TRBJ2-1, with 9 bases lining up with TRBD1. Sample: peripheral blood, taken on day 0 of AZD1222 vaccination. This clonotype originated in an adult in good health. This chain's CDR3 is CASSSYRGPADEQFF. The CDR3 DNA reads as TGTGCCAGCAGCTCGTACAGGGGGCCCGCCGATGAGCAGTTCTTC.